The 6 T cell receptor beta chains presented below share a single source sample, sequenced in a study of T cells in localized non-small cell lung cancer. The method was immunoSEQ multiplex PCR; TCRdb's version includes in-frame clones alone and lacks a portion of them. The data show around 17,000 clones, around 89% seen once. The sample here was peripheral blood, taken before any cancer treatment. These receptors were obtained from an older male donor with stage II squamous cell lung carcinoma.

The genes are TRBV14 and TRBJ1-2; 9 nucleotides align to TRBD1. J was trimmed by 8 bases and V by 3 bases; bases with no gene match: 7. The CDR3 has 14 residues. CDR1 is SGHDN, CDR2 FVKESK, per germline. CDR3 loop: CASSHRGQGEGYTF. For the CDR3, the DNA is TGTGCCAGCAGCCATCGGGGACAGGGAGAAGGCTACACCTTC.

The chain couples TRBV19 to TRBJ2-5, with D perhaps matching TRBD1 or TRBD2 (5 bases each). The length of the CDR3 is 12 residues. Trimming took 5 bases from V and 9 from J, leaving 13 bases between them. Per the germline V gene, CDR1 is LNHDA and CDR2 is SQIVND (reference sequence). Here the CDR3 DNA reads TGTGCCAGTAGTCCGGGGCCCCGGGCCCAGTACTTC. Its translation: CASSPGPRAQYF.

The chain uses TRBV29-1 and TRBJ2-1, with 7 bases lining up with TRBD2. Per germline, CDR1 SQVTM and CDR2 ANQGSEA. V lost 6 bases to trimming and J lost 6 bases; unmatched junction nucleotides: 11. This CDR3 region has 14 residues. CDR3 amino acids: CSVRRRERTNEQFF. CDR3 DNA: TGCAGCGTGCGCCGGCGGGAGAGGACCAATGAGCAGTTCTTC.

This CDR3 is CASSLASELEAFF. DNA of the CDR3: TGCGCCAGCAGCTTGGCCAGCGAACTCGAAGCTTTCTTT. V is TRBV5-1 and J is TRBJ1-1; no reliable D call. Looked up from germline, CDR1 is SGHRS and CDR2 is YFSETQ. Trimming cost V 0 bases and J 8 bases, with 11 bases left between them. This CDR3 is built from 13 residues.

The chain has TRBV4-2 and TRBJ1-4; possibly TRBD1 for D (6 bases). V lost 4 bases and J 4 bases, leaving 19 bases between the germline ends. The CDR3 sequence is 17 residues long. Germline V CDR1 and CDR2: LGHNA, YNFKEQ. The DNA for the CDR3 is TGTGCCAGCAGCCCCGTTACCTTCGACAGGAGTAATGAAAAACTGTTTTTT. Amino acids: CASSPVTFDRSNEKLFF.

This sequence joins TRBV18 and TRBJ2-5; D gene ambiguous. Between the trimmed V and J ends, which lost 6 bases and 5 bases, there was a span of 7 bases. The CDR3 contains 11 residues. From germline, CDR1 is KGHSH and CDR2 LQKENI. Here the CDR3 reads CASSLGETQYF. CDR3 nucleotides: TGTGCCAGCTCCCTCGGGGAGACCCAGTACTTC.